The subject of this entry is one TCR beta chain. This CDR3 contains 16 residues. Germline CDR1 reads MNHEY; CDR2 reads SMNVEV (reference sequence). The ends were cut back, 0 bases at V and 8 bases at J, with 16 bases in the middle. Assay: immunoSEQ multiplex PCR; the TCRdb copy retains only in-frame clones and omits some. Altogether 53,000 or so clones are present, about nine tenths being singletons, with the ten largest covering 6.2%. This sample is part of a study of blood T cell repertoires in COVID-19. About the research overall: Spain, Italy and the United States supplied samples that represented acute and convalescent COVID-19. The cDNA or gDNA used as material had been derived from T cells, B-cell-depleted T cells, or PBMCs.

Sequenced sample: peripheral blood. The sequence came from a man aged 35-49 years with acute or convalescent COVID-19. V gene TRBV27 combines with J gene TRBJ2-2, with D perhaps TRBD2 (6 bases). The CDR3 nucleotides are TGTGCCAGCAGTTTATCCGGGACTTACTTGGGAGGGGAGCTGTTTTTT. It is translated as CASSLSGTYLGGELFF.